Following are 9 T cell receptor beta chains from one sample sequenced in a study of CD8 T cells in ankylosing spondylitis. TCRdb reanalysed the 5' RACE reads using MiXCR and keeps one entry per CDR3 protein. The table has tens of thousands of distinct CDR3 sequences, 27% seen once. Sequences were obtained from blood, either unsorted or a sorted T cell fraction (not recorded which). These receptor sequences come from a male donor with ankylosing spondylitis or in good health (not recorded which).

The genes are TRBV20-1 and TRBJ2-5; D call uncertain. V gave up 0 bases and J gave up 5 bases, with 7 bases separating them. From germline, CDR1 is DFQATT and CDR2 SNEGSKA (reference sequence). The CDR3 covers 12 residues. Written as DNA, the CDR3 is TGCAGTGCTAGAGAGTCTGGGGAGACCCAGTACTTC. This gives the protein CSARESGETQYF.

This clonotype came up many times. CDR3 region: CSARVPRDNYNEQFF. CDR3 DNA sequence: TGCAGTGCTAGGGTTCCTCGGGACAACTACAATGAGCAGTTCTTC. The genes are TRBV20-1 and TRBJ2-1; tentatively, D is TRBD1 (6 bases). The CDR3 sequence is 15 residues long. The germline gives CDR1 DFQATT, CDR2 SNEGSKA (reference sequence). Trimming took 3 bases from V and 3 from J, leaving 15 bases between them.

In this sample, this clonotype turned up many times. This rearrangement joins TRBV5-1 to TRBJ2-1, with TRBD2 matching over 9 bases. Germline values: CDR1 SGHRS, CDR2 YFSETQ. J gave up 9 bases and V 3 bases, and 7 bases lay outside the gene matches. This CDR3 has 14 residues. For the CDR3, the DNA is TGCGCCAGCAGCTCGACTAGCGGATCTATTGAGCAGTTCTTC. Protein product: CASSSTSGSIEQFF.

This clonotype was picked up a small number of times. V gene TRBV27 combines with J gene TRBJ1-6; TRBD1 aligns across 8 bases. Per germline, CDR1 MNHEY and CDR2 SMNVEV (reference sequence). CDR3 length: 14 residues. The CDR3 here is CATQDRASNSPLHF. CDR3 bases: TGTGCAACTCAGGACAGGGCCTCTAATTCACCCCTCCACTTT.

The chain carries TRBV5-8 and TRBJ1-5; weak D call: TRBD1 (5 bases). The V gene lost 0 bases and the J gene lost 1 base, with 14 bases spanning the gap. Germline lookup yields CDR1 SGHTS and CDR2 YDEGEE. The CDR3 is 17 residues long. The CDR3 sequence: CASSLVYGRESNQPQHF. The CDR3 nucleotides read TGTGCCAGCAGCTTGGTGTATGGCAGGGAGAGCAATCAGCCCCAGCATTTT. Combining the CDR3 with reference TRBV5-8 and TRBJ1-5 gives the whole variable domain EAGVTQSPTHLIKTRGQQATLRCSPISGHTSVYWYQQALGLGLQFLLWYDEGEERNRGNFPPRFSGRQFPNYSSELNVNALELEDSALYLCASSLVYGRESNQPQHFGDGTRLSIL.

The sample holds a few counts of this clonotype. The rearrangement links TRBV7-2 to TRBJ2-1, with a tentative D call TRBD2 (6 bases). V was pared by 3 bases and J by 8 bases, with 26 bases between. CDR3 length equals 18 residues. The germline gives CDR1 SGHTA, CDR2 FQGNSA. In nucleotides, the CDR3 is TGTGCCAGCAGCTTTGCTTGGGTGGGCAAGCGGGCGGACGATGAGCAGTTCTTC. Protein sequence: CASSFAWVGKRADDEQFF.

The rearrangement uses TRBV12-3 or TRBV12-4 and TRBJ1-1; 7 nucleotides align to TRBD1. Losses at the gene ends were 7 bases for V and 10 bases for J; bases not matched to a gene: 9. The CDR3 length is 12 residues. The CDR3 DNA reads as TGTGCCAGCATCCTTGACAGGGAGGTAGCTTTCTTT. This translates into CASILDREVAFF.

This clonotype was picked up a small number of times. This sequence joins TRBV29-1 and TRBJ2-1; a possible D gene is TRBD1 (5 bases). Trimming stripped 7 bases from V and 9 bases from J, with 10 bases between. CDR3 length: 10 amino acids. Germline CDR1 and CDR2: SQVTM and ANQGSEA. As DNA, the CDR3 is TGCAGCGGGAGTAGGGGTGAGCAGTTCTTC. This encodes CSGSRGEQFF.

J is TRBJ2-1 and V is TRBV5-4; 8 positions match TRBD2. The J segment lost 9 bases and the V segment lost 4 bases, leaving 12 bases of the junction unmatched. This CDR3 is 15 amino acids long. The germline gives CDR1 SGHNT, CDR2 YYREEE (reference sequence). This CDR3 reads CASSGEASGSSEQFF. The CDR3, as DNA: TGTGCCAGCAGCGGGGAGGCTAGCGGGTCCAGTGAGCAGTTCTTC.